This is a list of T cell receptor beta chains from one sample in a study of CD4+ T cells in melanoma. The protocol was immunoSEQ multiplex PCR, while the TCRdb copy is restricted to in-frame clones and leaves out a portion. The top ten hold roughly 15% of the sample, which has about 9,900 clones, roughly two thirds seen once. Sequences were obtained from cells from a culture (not recorded whether cultured in vitro). These receptors were taken from a human donor with melanoma. Both conserved end residues are part of each CDR3. A D gene is named only where the DNA matches it firmly. Clone size is given for some rows only: seen once, a few or many times, or a class if the clone is expanded.

j_call | clone_size | d_call | v_call | cdr3_nt | cdr3_aa
TRBJ1-1 | few | NA | TRBV7-7 | TGTGCCAGCAGCTCGCGACACGGCACTGAAGCTTTCTTT | CASSSRHGTEAFF
TRBJ1-1 | few | NA | TRBV7-2 | TGTGCCAGCAGCCGGGGGTTGACTGAAGCTTTCTTT | CASSRGLTEAFF
TRBJ1-2 | few | NA | TRBV4-1 | TGCGCCAGCAGCCAAACCGATCAGGGTGGCTATGGCTACACCTTC | CASSQTDQGGYGYTF
TRBJ2-7 | NA | NA | TRBV6-1 | TGTGCCAGCAGCCAACGAGATCTTAGGGAGCAGTACTTC | CASSQRDLREQYF
TRBJ2-2 | NA | NA | TRBV6-5 | TGTGCCAGCAGTCCTCAAACTGGGCACCCTCCGGAGCTGTTTTTT | CASSPQTGHPPELFF
TRBJ1-3 | few | NA | TRBV5-1 | TGCGCCAGCAGCCCGGAATTACAGGGATATGGAAACACCATATATTTT | CASSPELQGYGNTIYF
TRBJ1-4 | NA | NA | TRBV29-1 | TGCAGCGTTGTCGGGTACCCTAATGAAAAACTGTTTTTT | CSVVGYPNEKLFF
TRBJ2-2 | few | NA | TRBV11-2 | TGTGCCAGCAGCCCGGACCGTTATAACACCGGGGAGCTGTTTTTT | CASSPDRYNTGELFF
TRBJ1-5 | NA | NA | TRBV11-2 | TGTGCCAGCAGCTTATCAGGGGATCAGCCCCAGCATTTT | CASSLSGDQPQHF
TRBJ2-5 | NA | TRBD2 | TRBV5-1 | TGCGCCAGCAGGACCCGGGGGGGCGCGGAGACCCAGTACTTC | CASRTRGGAETQYF